This is a list of T cell receptor beta chains from one sample in a study of T-cell memory formation after mild COVID-19. MiXCR, run by TCRdb on the 5' RACE reads, gives a single entry per CDR3 protein. Counted here are about 400,000 distinct CDR3 sequences, 13% to 15% occurring once; the ten biggest clones make up under 25%. Source material: PBMCs or a T cell subset sorted from them (not recorded which). All receptors derive from a man aged 18 to 30 who had mild COVID-19 (a few samples of this study predate the infection). Cell type and time point are not known. The CDR3 runs from the conserved cysteine through the conserved F or W. The D gene is left open where the match is weak. Only some rows state a clone size, as once, few, many or a class for expanded clones.

clone_size	v_call	j_call	d_call	cdr3_nt	cdr3_aa
-	TRBV4-3	TRBJ1-1	-	TGCGCCAGCAGCCAAGGGCTGTCGGACACTGAAGCTTTCTTT	CASSQGLSDTEAFF
few	TRBV24-1	TRBJ2-1	-	TGTGCCAGCGGTTCGGGATACAATGAGCAGTTCTTC	CASGSGYNEQFF
-	TRBV12-3/TRBV12-4	TRBJ2-1	TRBD2	TGTGCCAGCAGTTTAGGCCCTAGCGGGGGCTCCTACAATGAGCAGTTCTTC	CASSLGPSGGSYNEQFF
-	TRBV6-5	TRBJ1-2	TRBD1	TGTGCCAGCAGAACAGGGGGTGTCTATGGCTACACCTTC	CASRTGGVYGYTF
-	TRBV27	TRBJ1-5	TRBD1	TGTGCCAGCAGTCCGGCCAGACAGGGAAATCAGCCCCAGCATTTT	CASSPARQGNQPQHF
-	TRBV7-9	TRBJ1-4	-	TGTGCCAGCAGCGACCGGACAGCAGATAATGAAAAACTGTTTTTT	CASSDRTADNEKLFF
-	TRBV27	TRBJ2-5	TRBD2	TGTGCCAGCAGACTAGCGGGGGGCGGAGAGACCCAGTACTTC	CASRLAGGGETQYF
-	TRBV4-1	TRBJ1-1	TRBD1	TGCGCCAGCAGCCAACGAGTAGGACAGGGGGCAACAGAAGCTTTCTTT	CASSQRVGQGATEAFF
-	TRBV6-5	TRBJ2-7	-	TGTGCCAGCAGTTACGCCCGGACCTATCGTCCCTACGAGCAGTACTTC	CASSYARTYRPYEQYF
-	TRBV7-2	TRBJ2-1	-	TGTGCCAGCAGCTTTCCACTCCGCCGAACGGGGCCATACAATGAGCAGTTCTTC	CASSFPLRRTGPYNEQFF
few	TRBV5-6	TRBJ1-2	TRBD1	TGTGCCAGCAGCGTCTACAGGGGATATGGCTACACCTTC	CASSVYRGYGYTF
-	TRBV29-1	TRBJ1-1	-	TGCAGCGTCGCGTTAAACACTGAAGCTTTCTTT	CSVALNTEAFF
few	TRBV7-2	TRBJ1-1	TRBD1	TGTGCCAGCAGATTAAACAGGGGGCAGGGTGAAGCTTTCTTT	CASRLNRGQGEAFF
-	TRBV30	TRBJ2-7	-	TGTGCCTGGACAGAGAGGTACGAGCAGTACTTC	CAWTERYEQYF
many	TRBV10-3	TRBJ2-2	TRBD1	TGTGCCATCAGTGAGTCCCAACAGGGGACCGGGGAGCTGTTTTTT	CAISESQQGTGELFF
many	TRBV5-1	TRBJ2-3	-	TGCGCCAGCAGCGCGGCCGCGGCAGATACGCAGTATTTT	CASSAAAADTQYF
-	TRBV5-1	TRBJ1-4	TRBD1	TGCGCCAGCAGTCGGGGACAGAGTAATGAAAAACTGTTTTTT	CASSRGQSNEKLFF
few	TRBV7-2	TRBJ1-5	TRBD1	TGTGCCAGCAGCCGACAGGGGGGTCAGCCCCAGCATTTT	CASSRQGGQPQHF
many	TRBV6-5	TRBJ1-5	-	TGTGCCAGCAGTTGGGACGGAAGCAATCAGCCCCAGCATTTT	CASSWDGSNQPQHF
-	TRBV5-1	TRBJ1-1	-	TGCGCCAGCAGCTTATTTCCGGGGAACACTGAAGCTTTCTTT	CASSLFPGNTEAFF
-	TRBV7-9	TRBJ1-1	-	TGTGCCAGCAGCATGCTACAGGGAAACACTGAAGCTTTCTTT	CASSMLQGNTEAFF
-	TRBV7-2	TRBJ1-6	-	TGTGCCAGCAGCTTAGACGCCGGTGCCCTCCACTTT	CASSLDAGALHF
few	TRBV29-1	TRBJ1-2	-	TGCAGCGCACGGACAGAGAGCGGCTACACCTTC	CSARTESGYTF
-	TRBV2	TRBJ2-2	-	TGTGCCAGCAGCAACGAGGGGGGCCGAGGGACCGGGGAGCTGTTTTTT	CASSNEGGRGTGELFF
few	TRBV6-2/TRBV6-3	TRBJ2-7	-	TGTGCCAGCAGTTCCGGGGATTCCTACGAGCAGTACTTC	CASSSGDSYEQYF
once	TRBV5-4	TRBJ1-5	TRBD1	TGTGCCAGCAGCCAGATTCGGGACAGGGCCAGTTATATCAATCAGCCCCAGCATTTT	CASSQIRDRASYINQPQHF
few	TRBV7-2	TRBJ1-5	TRBD1	TGTGCCAGCAGCGTGACAGGGACGAGCAATCAGCCCCAGCATTTT	CASSVTGTSNQPQHF
-	TRBV29-1	TRBJ2-5	TRBD1	TGCAGCGTTAGACAGGGGATAGAGACCCAGTACTTC	CSVRQGIETQYF
once	TRBV11-2	TRBJ2-5	-	TGTGCCAGCAGCAGGAGAGGACTACCCCAAGAGACCCAGTACTTC	CASSRRGLPQETQYF
-	TRBV6-2/TRBV6-3	TRBJ2-5	-	TGTGCCAGCAGTCAGAGGTACCAAGAGACCCAGTACTTC	CASSQRYQETQYF
-	TRBV7-8	TRBJ1-4	-	TGTGCCAGCAGCTTACAGACTGCAACTAATGAAAAACTGTTTTTT	CASSLQTATNEKLFF
many	TRBV7-2	TRBJ1-5	-	TGTGCCAGCAGCTCCCCTGCAGGGGCTGGTCAGCCCCAGCATTTT	CASSSPAGAGQPQHF
-	TRBV11-1	TRBJ2-1	TRBD2	TGTGCCAGCAGCCCACGGGGGGGGGGCCGAGTCTATGAGCAGTTCTTC	CASSPRGGGRVYEQFF
many	TRBV7-9	TRBJ2-6	TRBD1	TGTGCCAGCAGAAGGACAGGGCAGGGGGCTGGGGCCAACGTCCTGACTTTC	CASRRTGQGAGANVLTF
-	TRBV7-8	TRBJ2-4	TRBD1	TGTGCCAGCAGCTTAGGATTTCTGACGCGACAGGGGGCCAAAAACATTCAGTACTTC	CASSLGFLTRQGAKNIQYF
-	TRBV29-1	TRBJ2-2	-	TGCAGCGTTGGCAGGGTAAACACCGGGGAGCTGTTTTTT	CSVGRVNTGELFF
-	TRBV9	TRBJ2-7	TRBD1	TGTGCCAGCAGCGTACAGGGGGCTTCTAGCGAGCAGTACTTC	CASSVQGASSEQYF
few	TRBV27	TRBJ2-1	TRBD2	TGTGCCAGCAGTTTTCGGCGGGGGGCAAACAATGAGCAGTTCTTC	CASSFRRGANNEQFF
-	TRBV6-5	TRBJ1-5	-	TGTGCCAGCAGTACTACAGGTTATCAGCCCCAGCATTTT	CASSTTGYQPQHF
-	TRBV20-1	TRBJ1-5	-	TGCAGTGCTAGAGATCACACTTCAAAAAATCAGCCCCAGCATTTT	CSARDHTSKNQPQHF
many	TRBV6-6	TRBJ1-1	-	TGTGCCAGCAGTCCCCTTGGGGGATTCGAAGCTTTCTTT	CASSPLGGFEAFF
many	TRBV5-6	TRBJ2-1	TRBD2	TGTGCCAGCAGCCTAGGACTAGCGGGCTCCTACAATGAGCAGTTCTTC	CASSLGLAGSYNEQFF
-	TRBV12-3/TRBV12-4	TRBJ1-3	-	TGTGCCAGCAGCCCTCAACTTGGAAACACCATATATTTT	CASSPQLGNTIYF